The T cell receptor (beta chain) under discussion was sequenced for a study of T cell changes during pregnancy in multiple sclerosis. Profiling relied on immunoSEQ multiplex PCR, and the TCRdb table lists in-frame clones only, not all of them. The data show roughly 100,000 clones, with roughly 92% seen just once and less than 4.5% held by the top ten. The germline V gene encodes CDR1 SEHNR and CDR2 FQNEAQ (reference sequence). CDR3 size: 14 residues. V dropped 5 bases and J dropped 3 bases, with 10 bases sitting between them. This sequence was found in a female donor with multiple sclerosis, enrolled in a pregnancy study. This specimen was peripheral blood, taken after pregnancy. V is TRBV7-9 and J is TRBJ2-2, with a tentative D call TRBD1 (5 bases). Written as DNA, the CDR3 is TGTGCCAGCAGCGTAGGGGCCGACACCGGGGAGCTGTTTTTT. The encoded protein is CASSVGADTGELFF.